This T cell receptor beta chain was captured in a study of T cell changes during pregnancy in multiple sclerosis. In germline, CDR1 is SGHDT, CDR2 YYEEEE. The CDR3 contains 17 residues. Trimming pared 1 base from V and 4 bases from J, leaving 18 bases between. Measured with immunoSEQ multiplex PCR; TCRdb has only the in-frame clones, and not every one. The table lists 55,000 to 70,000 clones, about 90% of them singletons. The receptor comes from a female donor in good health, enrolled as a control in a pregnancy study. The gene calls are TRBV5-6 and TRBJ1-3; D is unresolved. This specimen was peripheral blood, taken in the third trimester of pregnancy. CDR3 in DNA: TGTGCCAGCAGCTTGATGTTGGGGAGCATCCGAGGAAACACCATATATTTT. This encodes CASSLMLGSIRGNTIYF.